Sequencing of this T cell receptor beta chain was carried out in a study of CD4 T cells in relation to SARS-CoV-2 and coronaviruses. Whole-study context: After roughly eleven days of antigen culture, PBMC TCR beta CDR3s were sequenced. Negative control cultures got HIV-1 Nef peptides or no peptide.

Concerning this clone itself: Its target is not known.

The unexposed donors gave CD4+ T cells in about 2010-2019, prior to COVID-19. The cells were cultured for roughly 11 days before CD4+ T cells were isolated. Unexposed-donor CD4+ T cells were probed with SARS-CoV-2 S/N and four cold-coronavirus spikes, cells permitting. Whole-study results and caveats: Monoreactive clones expanded significantly more to SARS-CoV-2 than crossreactive clones did.

Measured with immunoSEQ multiplex PCR; TCRdb has only the in-frame clones, and not every one. The top ten clones hold about 12% of a sample with 30,000 or so clones, 55% to 75% of them seen once. This CDR3 has 11 residues. V lost 11 bases, J lost 6 bases, and 12 bases lay in between. Germline V gene sequence: CDR1 ENHRY, CDR2 SYGVKD. This chain joins TRBV10-3 and TRBJ2-3, with TRBD2 as a possible D gene (5 bases). The receptor comes from a human donor in good health. Sequencing was performed on CD4+ T cells from PBMCs, cultured in vitro. CDR3 coding DNA: TGTGCCGCCGCGGGTGGGGATACGCAGTATTTT. Protein sequence: CAAAGGDTQYF.